Reported below is one TCR beta chain. What it binds is unknown. In each sample, at least 6.5 million PBMCs were isolated. Through a sample-barcoded 5' primer and a J-beta primer mix, a second PCR was run for about 7 to 12 cycles. TCRdb re-derived calls from the 5' RACE reads in MiXCR, one entry per CDR3 protein. The sample has more than 800,000 distinct CDR3 sequences, roughly 26% seen once; the top ten hold 17%. Trimming took 4 bases from V and 7 from J; bases not matched to a gene: 13. This CDR3 contains 16 residues. Per germline, CDR1 SEHNR and CDR2 FQNEAQ (reference sequence). The sample originates from a study of blood T cells in healthy people across ages. Study observations and caveats: Older age went with lower TCR beta diversity per million T cells, in a roughly linear way. Naive and antigen-experienced cells could not be conclusively compared, given unsorted PBMCs.

Sequenced: blood. V usage is TRBV7-9 and J usage is TRBJ2-7, with 10 nucleotides matching TRBD2. This clonotype was obtained from a woman aged 80 or over in good health. CDR3 loop: CASSSWTSGSHNEQYF. The CDR3 region has the DNA TGTGCCAGCAGCTCTTGGACTAGCGGCTCCCACAATGAGCAGTACTTC.